This T cell receptor beta chain appears in the sequencing data of a study of T cell changes during pregnancy in multiple sclerosis. Measured with immunoSEQ multiplex PCR; TCRdb has only the in-frame clones, and not every one. The repertoire consists of approximately 89,000 clones, with about 94% occurring once and the leading ten covering less than 2%. This CDR3 has 15 amino acids. In germline, CDR1 is LNHNV, CDR2 YYDKDF (reference sequence). The V gene lost 3 bases and the J gene lost 6 bases, with 15 bases spanning the gap. The chain employs TRBV15 and TRBJ1-5, with D possibly TRBD1 on 6 matching bases. The sample in question was peripheral blood, obtained after pregnancy. The receptor was derived from a female donor in good health, enrolled as a control in a pregnancy study. CDR3 nucleotide sequence: TGTGCCACCAGCAGGGGTGGGGGGGCGGGTCAGCCCCAGCATTTT. This gives the protein CATSRGGGAGQPQHF. The complete variable domain, with remaining parts taken from reference TRBV15 and TRBJ1-5, reads DAMVIQNPRYQVTQFGKPVTLSCSQTLNHNVMYWYQQKSSQAPKLLFHYYDKDFNNEADTPDNFQSRRPNTSFCFLDIRSPGLGDTAMYLCATSRGGGAGQPQHFGDGTRLSIL.